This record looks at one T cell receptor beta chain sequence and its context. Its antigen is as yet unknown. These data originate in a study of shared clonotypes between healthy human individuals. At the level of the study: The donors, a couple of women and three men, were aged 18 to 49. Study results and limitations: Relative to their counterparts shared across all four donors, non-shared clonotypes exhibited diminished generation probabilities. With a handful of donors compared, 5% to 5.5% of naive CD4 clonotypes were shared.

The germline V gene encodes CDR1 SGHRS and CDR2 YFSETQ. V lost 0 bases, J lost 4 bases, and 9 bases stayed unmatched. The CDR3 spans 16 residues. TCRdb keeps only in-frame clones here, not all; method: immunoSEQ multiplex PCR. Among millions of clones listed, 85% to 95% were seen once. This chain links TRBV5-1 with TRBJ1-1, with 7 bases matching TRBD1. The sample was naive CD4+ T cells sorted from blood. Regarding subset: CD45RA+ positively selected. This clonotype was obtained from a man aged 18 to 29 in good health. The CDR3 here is CASSLDVSGGATEAFF. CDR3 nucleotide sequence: TGCGCCAGCAGCTTGGACGTTTCAGGGGGGGCCACTGAAGCTTTCTTT.